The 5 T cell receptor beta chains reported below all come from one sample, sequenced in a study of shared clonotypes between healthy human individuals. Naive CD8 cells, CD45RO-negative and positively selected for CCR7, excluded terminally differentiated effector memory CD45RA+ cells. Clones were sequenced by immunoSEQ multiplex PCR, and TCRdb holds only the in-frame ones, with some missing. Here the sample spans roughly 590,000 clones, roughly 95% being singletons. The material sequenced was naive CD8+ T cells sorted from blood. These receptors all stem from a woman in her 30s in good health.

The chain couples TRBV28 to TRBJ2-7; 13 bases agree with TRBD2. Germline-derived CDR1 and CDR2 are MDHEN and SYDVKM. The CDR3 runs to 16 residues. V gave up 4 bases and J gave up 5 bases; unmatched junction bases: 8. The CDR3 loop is CASSSRGLAGVNEQYF. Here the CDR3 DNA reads TGTGCCAGCAGTTCCCGCGGACTAGCGGGAGTTAACGAGCAGTACTTC.

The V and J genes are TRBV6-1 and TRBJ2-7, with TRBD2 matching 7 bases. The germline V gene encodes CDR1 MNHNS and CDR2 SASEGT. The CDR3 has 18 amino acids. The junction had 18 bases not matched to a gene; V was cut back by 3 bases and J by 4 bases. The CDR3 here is CASSERVGRGGSGYEQYF. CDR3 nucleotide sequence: TGTGCCAGCAGTGAGAGAGTGGGGAGGGGAGGGAGCGGGTACGAGCAGTACTTC.

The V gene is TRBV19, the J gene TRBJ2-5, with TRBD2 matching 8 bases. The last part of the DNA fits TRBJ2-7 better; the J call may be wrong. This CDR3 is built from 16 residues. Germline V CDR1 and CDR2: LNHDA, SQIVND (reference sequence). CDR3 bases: TGTGCCAGTAGTATCCACCCCCGGGAGGGGTGGTACGAGCAGTACTTC. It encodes CASSIHPREGWYEQYF.

CDR3 DNA sequence: TGTGCCAGCAGTCAACAGGGGGTTTACACTGAAGCTTTCTTT. Translating it yields CASSQQGVYTEAFF. The chain employs TRBV27 and TRBJ1-1, with 8 positions matching TRBD1. CDR3 length: 14 amino acids. Germline lookup yields CDR1 MNHEY and CDR2 SMNVEV (reference sequence). J was trimmed by 3 bases and V by 5 bases; bases with no gene match: 5.

Here the CDR3 DNA reads TGCAGCGTTGAAGACTGGCTACTTAACAATGAGCAGTTCTTC. This codes for CSVEDWLLNNEQFF. The V call is TRBV29-1, the J call TRBJ2-1, with no clear D. V lost 0 bases to trimming and J lost 5 bases, with 11 bases between them. The germline gives CDR1 SQVTM, CDR2 ANQGSEA. The CDR3 length is 14 residues.